Presented here are 31 T cell receptor beta chains from one specimen sequenced in a study of cytomegalovirus exposure and HLA in healthy donors. PCR involved 60 Vbeta and 13 Jbeta primers. Data came from immunoSEQ multiplex PCR; TCRdb stores just in-frame clones and leaves some out. This table has approximately 240,000 clones, 82% appearing once. Specimen: PBMCs. The receptor set was obtained from a woman in her 40s in good health and CMV-seropositive.

This sequence joins TRBV19 and TRBJ2-2; 10 nucleotides line up with TRBD2. V trimming: 3 bases; J trimming: 11 bases; junction bases outside the gene matches: 3. The germline CDR1 and CDR2 sequences are LNHDA and SQIVND (reference sequence). The CDR3 length is 13 residues. The CDR3 here is CASSMSGGAELFF. The CDR3 nucleotides are TGTGCCAGTAGTATGAGCGGGGGGGCCGAGCTGTTTTTT.

This chain links TRBV6-1 with TRBJ2-5; 9 nucleotides match TRBD1. The CDR3 sequence is 14 residues long. The germline V gene has CDR1 MNHNS and CDR2 SASEGT. Trimming cost V 5 bases and J 1 base; bases outside gene matches: 2. The CDR3 sequence is CASSRDRAQETQYF. The CDR3 bases are TGTGCCAGCAGTCGGGACAGGGCCCAAGAGACCCAGTACTTC.

In the case of this clone: The identical CDR3 is also encoded by other nucleotide sequences in the sample. The chain has TRBV30 and TRBJ1-6; 7 positions agree with TRBD1. Germline-derived CDR1 and CDR2 are GTSNPN and SVGIG (reference sequence). The CDR3 is made up of 15 amino acids. Trimming at V came to 7 bases and at J to 5 bases, leaving 11 bases not matched to a gene. CDR3 amino acids: CAYREGGRDNSPLHF. The CDR3 region has the DNA TGTGCCTATCGAGAAGGGGGCAGGGATAATTCACCCCTCCACTTT. The complete variable domain, with remaining parts taken from reference TRBV30 and TRBJ1-6, reads SQTIHQWPATLVQPVGSPLSLECTVEGTSNPNLYWYRQAAGRGLQLLFYSVGIGQISSEVPQNLSASRPQDRQFILSSKKLLLSDSGFYLCAYREGGRDNSPLHFGNGTRLTVT.

This sequence joins TRBV4-2 and TRBJ1-1, with TRBD1 as a possible D gene (6 bases). This CDR3 region has 14 residues. V was shortened by 1 base and J by 3 bases, with 9 bases between the two germline ends. Germline V gene sequence: CDR1 LGHNA, CDR2 YNFKEQ. The DNA of the CDR3 is TGTGCCAGCAGCCAAGCGACAGGTGACACTGAAGCTTTCTTT. Encoded protein: CASSQATGDTEAFF.

This clone was detected a few times. The V call is TRBV5-1, the J call TRBJ2-2, with TRBD1 identical over 9 bases. This CDR3 is built from 16 residues. CDR1 and CDR2 (germline): SGHRS, YFSETQ. V lost 4 bases, J lost 4 bases, and 8 bases stayed unmatched. The CDR3 protein is CASSGTGTGLTGELFF. As DNA, the CDR3 is TGCGCCAGCAGCGGAACCGGGACAGGGCTCACCGGGGAGCTGTTTTTT.

This chain joins TRBV5-1 and TRBJ1-1, with TRBD1 identical over 8 bases. The CDR3 contains 14 residues. Germline loops: CDR1 SGHRS, CDR2 YFSETQ. The V gene end was trimmed by 2 bases and the J gene end by 4 bases; junction bases not matched to a gene: 4. The CDR3 DNA is TGCGCCAGCAGCTTCCGACAGGGGAGCACTGAAGCTTTCTTT. This encodes CASSFRQGSTEAFF.

The DNA for the CDR3 is TGTGCCAGCAGCCCACCGCGGGGACGGGAAGATTTACTAGCGGGATCATCCTACAATGAGCAGTTCTTC. It codes for CASSPPRGREDLLAGSSYNEQFF. The chain has TRBV13 and TRBJ2-1; 10 bases map to TRBD2. J was trimmed by 1 base and V by 5 bases; bases with no gene match: 26. Germline values: CDR1 PRHDT, CDR2 FYEKMQ (reference sequence). This CDR3 contains 23 residues.

The V call is TRBV7-2, the J call TRBJ2-5; the match to TRBD2 covers 7 bases. CDR1 SGHTA and CDR2 FQGNSA come from the germline V gene. CDR3 length: 16 amino acids. J was trimmed by 2 bases and V by 3 bases; bases with no gene match: 9. The DNA of the CDR3 is TGTGCCAGCAGCTTCTGGCGGGAGAGCGGTCAAGAGACCCAGTACTTC. Encoded protein: CASSFWRESGQETQYF. Based on the CDR3 plus reference TRBV7-2 and TRBJ2-5, the full variable domain is GAGVSQSPSNKVTEKGKDVELRCDPISGHTALYWYRQSLGQGLEFLIYFQGNSAPDKSGLPSDRFSAERTGGSVSTLTIQRTQQEDSAVYLCASSFWRESGQETQYFGPGTRLLVL.

Details on this clone: At one boundary the junction diverges from the germline segment, which might be a read error. The chain recombines TRBV7-7 with TRBJ2-5, with 7 bases aligning to TRBD1. The CDR3 loop spans 13 amino acids. Per the germline V gene, CDR1 is SSHAT and CDR2 is FNYEAQ (reference sequence). CDR3 protein: CASSSDRQETQYF. The CDR3 DNA is TGTGCTAGCAGCTCGGACAGGCAAGAGACCCAGTACTTC.

The rearrangement uses TRBV6-1 and TRBJ2-1; the match to TRBD1 covers 9 bases. The germline CDR1 and CDR2 sequences are MNHNS and SASEGT. CDR3 length: 17 residues. V lost 1 base and J lost 0; bases outside the gene matches: 4. CDR3 sequence reads: CASSEGDRASSYNEQFF. The CDR3 DNA reads as TGTGCCAGCAGTGAAGGGGACAGGGCGAGCTCCTACAATGAGCAGTTCTTC.

The chain joins TRBV19 to TRBJ1-5; 9 bases line up with TRBD1. This CDR3 contains 16 residues. CDR1 and CDR2 (germline): LNHDA, SQIVND (reference sequence). V shed 4 bases, J shed 10 bases, and the junction held 14 bases outside the gene matches. The CDR3 DNA reads as TGTGCCAGTAGTACCATTCGGGACAGGGCCACGAATCCCCAGCATTTT. It specifies CASSTIRDRATNPQHF.

This clone was seen a handful of times. V and J are TRBV27 and TRBJ1-2; 9 bases match TRBD1. V lost 6 bases and J lost 2; bases outside the gene matches: 7. From germline, CDR1 is MNHEY and CDR2 SMNVEV (reference sequence). The length of the CDR3 is 15 residues. Here the CDR3 reads CASRPRDRANYGYTF. The CDR3 nucleotides read TGTGCCAGCAGACCGAGGGACAGGGCCAACTATGGCTACACCTTC.

The CDR3 region has the DNA TGTGCCAGCAGCCCGGACAGGGCGGTAAAGGATGAAAAACTGTTTTTT. Residues: CASSPDRAVKDEKLFF. V usage is TRBV2 and J usage is TRBJ1-4; 8 bases map to TRBD1. Germline V gene sequence: CDR1 SNHLY, CDR2 FYNNEI. This CDR3 is built from 16 residues. V lost 6 bases, J lost 6 bases, and 12 bases stayed unmatched.

This clone was observed a few times. The chain is built from TRBV10-1 and TRBJ2-1; 7 nucleotides match TRBD2. The CDR3 spans 13 residues. Germline V gene sequence: CDR1 WNHNN, CDR2 SYGVQD (reference sequence). V shed 6 bases, J shed 12 bases, and the junction held 11 bases outside the gene matches. In DNA, the CDR3 is TGCGCCAGCAGCGCGAGCGGGACTTCGGGGCAGTTCTTC. Protein product: CASSASGTSGQFF.

This clone was seen a single time. The genes are TRBV18 and TRBJ2-7; the match to TRBD2 covers 11 bases. CDR1 and CDR2 (germline): KGHSH, LQKENI. This CDR3 spans 15 amino acids. The V segment lost 6 bases and the J segment 7 bases; nucleotides outside the gene matches: 11. Written as DNA, the CDR3 is TGTGCCAGCTCCCCAACTAGCGGGGGTTCGAAAGAGCAGTACTTC. The encoded protein is CASSPTSGGSKEQYF.

This clone was counted once. This chain connects TRBV15 to TRBJ2-7; 14 bases match TRBD2. Germline V gives CDR1 LNHNV, CDR2 YYDKDF (reference sequence). The ends lost 1 base at V and 5 bases at J; junction bases unmatched: 4. The CDR3 sequence is 16 residues long. The CDR3 region has the DNA TGTGCCACCAGCAGAGCGACTAGCGGGGGGGCCAACGAGCAGTACTTC. Amino acid sequence: CATSRATSGGANEQYF.

The rearrangement uses TRBV18 and TRBJ2-7; 7 nucleotides align to TRBD1. Germline values: CDR1 KGHSH, CDR2 LQKENI. With V trimmed by 5 bases and J by 0 bases, 10 bases remained unmatched. This CDR3 spans 16 amino acids. CDR3 protein: CASSSPGTVSSYEQYF. CDR3 nucleotide sequence: TGTGCCAGCTCAAGTCCCGGGACAGTAAGCTCCTACGAGCAGTACTTC.

V gene TRBV10-3 combines with J gene TRBJ2-7; TRBD1 matches at 12 bases. Germline CDR1 and CDR2: ENHRY and SYGVKD. The CDR3 sequence is 16 residues long. V lost 0 bases and J lost 2; bases outside the gene matches: 2. CDR3 loop: CAISESGTGGPYEQYF. The DNA for the CDR3 is TGTGCCATCAGTGAGTCAGGGACAGGGGGCCCCTACGAGCAGTACTTC.

This chain connects TRBV9 to TRBJ2-1, with D perhaps matching TRBD1 (6 bases). Between the trimmed V and J ends, which lost 0 bases and 8 bases, there was a span of 21 bases. Per the germline V gene, CDR1 is SGDLS and CDR2 is YYNGEE. This CDR3 is built from 17 residues. The CDR3 nucleotides are TGTGCCAGCAGCGTAGGTGTAATGAGACAGGCGTCCGATGAGCAGTTCTTC. It specifies CASSVGVMRQASDEQFF.

The chain employs TRBV6-5 and TRBJ1-1, with D perhaps TRBD1 (5 bases). This CDR3 spans 12 amino acids. The germline gives CDR1 MNHEY, CDR2 SVGAGI. V lost 5 bases and J lost 1, with 5 bases in between. The CDR3 region is CASSQGNTEAFF. In nucleotides, the CDR3 is TGTGCCAGCAGTCAGGGGAACACTGAAGCTTTCTTT.

The chain carries TRBV10-3 and TRBJ2-3; the D is unclear. This CDR3 has 14 residues. V gave up 4 bases and J gave up 0 bases, with 8 bases separating them. Germline V gene data show CDR1 as ENHRY and CDR2 as SYGVKD. CDR3 sequence reads: CAISGPTSTDTQYF. The CDR3 coding sequence is TGTGCCATCAGTGGTCCGACTAGCACAGATACGCAGTATTTT.

This clone was seen once. The CDR3 DNA sequence: TGTGCCAGCAGCTTTGACACCGTCACTGAAGCTTTCTTT. Amino acid sequence: CASSFDTVTEAFF. The chain uses TRBV5-8 and TRBJ1-1; D remains unclear. The CDR3 runs to 13 residues. Trimming took off 2 bases at V and 4 bases at J, with 9 bases between the two ends. Germline CDR1 is SGHTS and CDR2 is YDEGEE. The entire variable domain, with the rest obtained from reference TRBV5-8 and TRBJ1-1, is as follows: EAGVTQSPTHLIKTRGQQATLRCSPISGHTSVYWYQQALGLGLQFLLWYDEGEERNRGNFPPRFSGRQFPNYSSELNVNALELEDSALYLCASSFDTVTEAFFGQGTRLTVV.

This chain uses TRBV11-2 with TRBJ1-3; 7 nucleotides line up with TRBD1. The trim removed 7 bases at V and 1 base at J, leaving 4 bases unmatched. The germline V gene has CDR1 SGHAT and CDR2 FQNNGV. CDR3 length: 14 amino acids. DNA of the CDR3: TGTGCCAGCACCGTGACAGGGTCTGGAAACACCATATATTTT. Amino acid sequence: CASTVTGSGNTIYF.

This sequence joins TRBV7-9 and TRBJ2-5; the D is unclear. The V end lost 5 bases, the J end lost 0 bases, and 4 bases lay between the germline ends. This CDR3 comprises 12 residues. Germline CDR1 reads SEHNR; CDR2 reads FQNEAQ (reference sequence). CDR3 nucleotides: TGTGCCAGCAGCCAGTACCAAGAGACCCAGTACTTC. Translated: CASSQYQETQYF.

CDR3: CASSPPGQKTYEQYF. CDR3 in DNA: TGTGCCAGCAGCCCGCCGGGACAGAAGACCTACGAGCAGTACTTC. The V and J genes are TRBV7-2 and TRBJ2-7; 7 positions agree with TRBD1. Germline values: CDR1 SGHTA, CDR2 FQGNSA. The CDR3 has 15 amino acids. With 5 bases clipped from V and 2 bases from J, the junction kept 9 bases outside the gene matches.

This chain uses TRBV5-6 with TRBJ1-4, with D unclear. V lost 5 bases, J lost 0 bases, and 17 bases lay in between. CDR1 is SGHDT and CDR2 is YYEEEE in the germline V gene. The CDR3 totals 17 residues. This chain's CDR3 is CASSRPGRVPTNEKLFF. The CDR3 DNA reads TGTGCCAGCAGTCGGCCGGGGAGGGTACCAACTAATGAAAAACTGTTTTTT.

The chain carries TRBV4-2 and TRBJ1-5; a possible D gene is TRBD1 (5 bases). V shed 0 bases and J shed 1 base, with 13 bases lying between them. This CDR3 has 17 residues. CDR1 and CDR2 (germline): LGHNA, YNFKEQ. This CDR3 reads CASSQEWRGPSNQPQHF. For the CDR3, the DNA is TGTGCCAGCAGCCAAGAGTGGAGGGGTCCAAGCAATCAGCCCCAGCATTTT.

The chain links TRBV7-7 to TRBJ2-5; D perhaps matches TRBD2 (6 bases). Germline assignment: CDR1 SSHAT and CDR2 FNYEAQ (reference sequence). The CDR3 loop spans 13 amino acids. Between the trimmed V and J ends, which lost 5 bases and 9 bases, there was a span of 16 bases. The CDR3 sequence: CASSPRRGHPQYF. The CDR3 region has the DNA TGTGCCAGCAGCCCCCGGAGGGGCCATCCCCAGTACTTC.

The rearrangement uses TRBV30 and TRBJ2-1; 9 nucleotides line up with TRBD2. The CDR3 has 15 residues. The V and J ends lost 6 bases and 0 bases, in that order; junction bases with no gene match: 6. The germline CDR1 and CDR2 sequences are GTSNPN and SVGIG (reference sequence). CDR3 sequence (DNA): TGTGCCTGCCCTAGCGGGGAGAGCTCCTACAATGAGCAGTTCTTC. Translating gives CACPSGESSYNEQFF.

The V gene is TRBV11-2, the J gene TRBJ2-7; TRBD1 might be the D (5 bases). This CDR3 comprises 14 residues. V was cut by 3 bases and J by 2 bases, with 11 bases left in between. CDR1 is SGHAT and CDR2 is FQNNGV in the germline V gene. CDR3 sequence (DNA): TGTGCCAGCAGCTTGACCGACAGTCCCTACGAGCAGTACTTC. It is translated as CASSLTDSPYEQYF.

A single count supports this clone. J is TRBJ2-5 and V is TRBV28; TRBD2 matches 12 bases. This CDR3 comprises 16 residues. Trimming at V came to 5 bases and at J to 4 bases, leaving 8 bases not matched to a gene. The germline gives CDR1 MDHEN, CDR2 SYDVKM. CDR3 in DNA: TGTGCCAGCAGTGGACGACTAGCGGGAGACAGAGAGACCCAGTACTTC. This sequence encodes CASSGRLAGDRETQYF.